This passage covers 5 T cell receptor beta chains from one sample sequenced in a study of naive and memory T cell subsets. Both TRBC1 and TRBC2 were covered by a beta constant-region primer of two equimolar oligonucleotides. TCRdb reanalysed the UMI-ligation and nested PCR reads using MiXCR and keeps one entry per CDR3 protein. The table shows some 87,000 distinct CDR3 sequences, with more than 6.5% occurring only once. Sequencing was done on a sample of central memory CD4+ T cells from blood. These receptors came from a human donor in good health.

The J gene is TRBJ2-3, the V gene TRBV7-2; D unclear. The CDR3 consists of 12 residues. Germline V gene data show CDR1 as SGHTA and CDR2 as FQGNSA. Trimming shortened V by 4 bases and J by 8 bases, and 10 bases separated the two germline ends. Here the CDR3 reads CASSSTMGTQYF. The CDR3 DNA is TGTGCCAGCAGCTCAACGATGGGTACGCAGTATTTT.

This clonotype was recorded at least ten times. The rearrangement joins TRBV4-2 to TRBJ1-2; the match to TRBD1 covers 7 bases. There are 17 residues in the CDR3. V lost 1 base to trimming and J lost 0 bases; unmatched junction nucleotides: 8. CDR1 is LGHNA, CDR2 YNFKEQ, per germline. CDR3 in DNA: TGTGCCAGCAGCCAAGCTACGCCAGGGGGGGCTAACTATGGCTACACCTTC. It translates to CASSQATPGGANYGYTF.

This chain links TRBV30 with TRBJ1-6; 7 bases map to TRBD1. Germline V gives CDR1 GTSNPN, CDR2 SVGIG (reference sequence). CDR3 length equals 15 residues. The trim removed 0 bases at V and 7 bases at J, leaving 6 bases unmatched. CDR3 loop: CAWSVQGIRNSPLHF. DNA for the CDR3: TGTGCCTGGAGTGTACAGGGGATCAGGAATTCACCCCTCCACTTT.

This clonotype was detected a few times. The rearrangement uses TRBV12-3 or TRBV12-4 and TRBJ2-7; D not resolved. V was trimmed by 6 bases and J by 2 bases, leaving 8 bases between them. This CDR3 is built from 12 residues. DNA for the CDR3: TGTGCCAGCAGCTCGAACACCTACGAGCAGTACTTC. The encoded protein is CASSSNTYEQYF.

This clonotype was picked up many times. The chain links TRBV5-8 to TRBJ2-5, with a possible D match to TRBD2 (6 bases). Trimming took off 0 bases at V and 4 bases at J, with 16 bases between the two ends. CDR1 SGHTS and CDR2 YDEGEE come from the germline V gene. There are 16 residues in the CDR3. As DNA, the CDR3 is TGTGCCAGCAGCTTGGCCGAGACGGGAGTGGGAGAGACCCAGTACTTC. Translation gives CASSLAETGVGETQYF.